A single sample gave rise to the 24 T cell receptor beta chains below, sequenced in a study of blood T cells in healthy people across ages. A second PCR, run for roughly 6 to 11 cycles, used a sample-barcoded 5' primer plus a J-beta primer mix. TCRdb reanalysed the 5' RACE reads using MiXCR and keeps one entry per CDR3 protein. The sample lists under 1,100,000 distinct CDR3 sequences, 20% to 25% seen once, with around 0.75% in the top ten. This sample also appeared in a second study, on T cells of mothers and their children.

Sequenced material: blood. The receptors derive from a girl aged 2 to 9 in good health.

This clonotype was observed a few times. The rearrangement links TRBV20-1 to TRBJ2-7; D call uncertain. CDR3 size: 12 residues. Germline V gene lookup returns CDR1 DFQATT and CDR2 SNEGSKA (reference sequence). V was trimmed by 1 base and J by 2 bases, leaving 6 bases between them. Here the CDR3 DNA reads TGCAGTGCTAGAGCAGGTACCTACGAGCAGTACTTC. Its protein product is CSARAGTYEQYF.

This chain links TRBV19 with TRBJ1-5, with 7 bases aligning to TRBD1. Germline V gene sequence: CDR1 LNHDA, CDR2 SQIVND (reference sequence). The CDR3 spans 13 residues. The CDR3 loop reads CASGGSSNQPQHF. CDR3 coding DNA: TGTGCTTCAGGGGGTTCAAGCAATCAGCCCCAGCATTTT.

This clonotype was seen a handful of times. The chain has TRBV7-2 and TRBJ2-1, with 8 bases lining up with TRBD2. The V gene's germline CDR1 is SGHTA and CDR2 FQGNSA. The CDR3 runs 16 residues. V shed 5 bases and J 4 bases; nucleotides not matched to a gene: 10. CDR3 protein: CASSLISGGQYNEQFF. The DNA for the CDR3 is TGTGCCAGCAGCCTAATTTCGGGGGGGCAGTACAATGAGCAGTTCTTC.

This clonotype turned up a few times. The V and J genes are TRBV12-5 and TRBJ2-5; 12 bases are a match to TRBD1. This CDR3 is 17 amino acids long. J gave up 5 bases and V 6 bases, and 13 bases lay outside the gene matches. Germline V gene sequence: CDR1 LGHNT, CDR2 FRNRAP. The CDR3 DNA is TGTGCTAGTGGCCAGCCAGCCGGGACAGGGGGCGCGGAGACCCAGTACTTC. It codes for CASGQPAGTGGAETQYF.

Ten or more counts support this clonotype. CDR3 nucleotides: TGCAGCGTTGAGCCGTGGGGGTCAGGCGCTGAAGCTTTCTTT. Its protein is CSVEPWGSGAEAFF. The chain joins TRBV29-1 to TRBJ1-1; maybe TRBD1 (5 bases). The germline V and J ends were trimmed by 3 bases and 6 bases, with 17 bases remaining between them. CDR1 is SQVTM, CDR2 ANQGSEA, per germline. This CDR3 region has 14 residues.

V and J are TRBV12-5 and TRBJ2-1; 9 bases are shared with TRBD2. The J segment lost 9 bases and the V segment lost 3 bases, leaving 3 bases of the junction unmatched. Per the germline V gene, CDR1 is LGHNT and CDR2 is FRNRAP. CDR3 length: 13 residues. DNA for the CDR3: TGTGCTAGTGGTTTTGGGACTAGCATTGAGCAGTTCTTC. Encoded protein: CASGFGTSIEQFF.

The chain combines TRBV6-1 with TRBJ2-5, with 9 bases identical to TRBD2. The CDR3 runs 16 residues. V trimming: 2 bases; J trimming: 3 bases; junction bases outside the gene matches: 7. CDR1 is MNHNS, CDR2 SASEGT, per germline. In DNA form, the CDR3 reads TGTGCCAGCAGTGAAAAGGCGGCTAGCGGGGAAGAGACCCAGTACTTC. Amino acid sequence: CASSEKAASGEETQYF.

The V gene is TRBV5-1, the J gene TRBJ2-5; 7 bases map to TRBD1. The DNA matches TRBJ2-7 better at its end, which makes the J call doubtful. The germline V gene encodes CDR1 SGHRS and CDR2 YFSETQ. This CDR3 has 17 amino acids. The CDR3 nucleotides are TGCGCCAGCAGCTACGGACAGGCCCATATGTATCCATACGAGCAGTACTTC. Translation gives CASSYGQAHMYPYEQYF.

The V call is TRBV4-1, the J call TRBJ1-2; 9 bases agree with TRBD1. The CDR3 is 13 amino acids. The trim removed 10 bases at V and 7 bases at J, leaving 10 bases unmatched. Germline lookup yields CDR1 MGHRA and CDR2 YSYEKL. The CDR3 nucleotides are TGCGCCACCCGGGGGACAGGGCTGTTTGGCTACACCTTC. This codes for CATRGTGLFGYTF.

V gene TRBV6-1 combines with J gene TRBJ2-5, with 10 bases fitting TRBD2. This CDR3 has 16 amino acids. Germline V CDR1 and CDR2: MNHNS, SASEGT. J gave up 5 bases and V 4 bases, and 10 bases lay outside the gene matches. The CDR3 sequence is CASSALRLAGTETQYF. CDR3 bases: TGTGCCAGCAGTGCCCTCCGACTAGCGGGTACGGAGACCCAGTACTTC.

J is TRBJ1-6 and V is TRBV7-2; no definite D call. From germline, CDR1 is SGHTA and CDR2 FQGNSA. The CDR3 covers 14 residues. V gave up 3 bases and J gave up 8 bases, with 11 bases separating them. The CDR3 DNA follows: TGTGCCAGCAGCTTTTGGCAGGCTGATTCACCCCTCCACTTT. This gives the protein CASSFWQADSPLHF.

Only a few counts were recorded for this clonotype. This sequence joins TRBV4-1 and TRBJ2-3; no definite D call. Trimming left V 6 bases short and J 5 bases short, with 12 bases between. The germline V gene has CDR1 MGHRA and CDR2 YSYEKL. The CDR3 runs 13 residues. The CDR3 DNA sequence: TGCGCCAGCAGGGGCCCTAATATAGATACGCAGTATTTT. Translating gives CASRGPNIDTQYF.

Many counts were recorded for this clonotype. CDR3 loop: CASSPTGEQETQYF. In DNA, the CDR3 is TGTGCCAGCTCACCGACAGGAGAACAAGAGACCCAGTACTTC. The V call is TRBV18, the J call TRBJ2-5, with D possibly matching TRBD1 (6 bases). There are 14 residues in the CDR3. The germline V and J ends were trimmed by 3 bases and 2 bases, with 10 bases remaining between them. Germline CDR1 and CDR2: KGHSH and LQKENI.

This clonotype was observed a few times. The chain links TRBV11-3 to TRBJ1-1; D ambiguous. This CDR3 spans 14 amino acids. Germline-derived CDR1 and CDR2 are SGHNT and YENEEA. V was shortened by 2 bases and J by 1 base, with 8 bases between the two germline ends. This chain's CDR3 is CASSLNKGNTEAFF. The CDR3 DNA sequence: TGTGCCAGCAGCTTAAATAAGGGGAACACTGAAGCTTTCTTT.

The chain has TRBV19 and TRBJ1-5; the D gene is possibly TRBD1 (6 bases). The V end lost 4 bases, the J end lost 7 bases, and 20 bases lay between the germline ends. The CDR3 extends over 16 amino acids. Germline values: CDR1 LNHDA, CDR2 SQIVND (reference sequence). Here the CDR3 reads CASSTLVKGVQQPQHF. The CDR3 DNA sequence: TGTGCCAGTAGTACTCTCGTCAAGGGGGTACAGCAGCCCCAGCATTTT.

The rearrangement joins TRBV6-5 to TRBJ1-5; D gene uncertain. In germline, CDR1 is MNHEY, CDR2 SVGAGI. The CDR3 consists of 13 residues. With 5 bases removed from V and 5 bases from J, the gap between germline ends came to 10 bases. As DNA, the CDR3 is TGTGCCAGCAGTATCGGACCCCATCAGCCCCAGCATTTT. Protein: CASSIGPHQPQHF.

This clonotype was seen more than once but under ten times. This chain joins TRBV12-3 or TRBV12-4 and TRBJ2-1, with D perhaps TRBD1 (6 bases). The J call may be mistaken, given a closer DNA end match to TRBJ2-5. This CDR3 comprises 15 residues. CDR3 DNA: TGTGCCAGCAGTTTAGGGCCAGGGGCAGAGGAGACCCAGTACTTC. Its translation is CASSLGPGAEETQYF.

This clonotype has at least ten counts. The chain links TRBV12-3 or TRBV12-4 to TRBJ1-5; D is ambiguous. V lost 1 base, J lost 5 bases, and 6 bases lay in between. The CDR3 length is 13 residues. The CDR3 spells CASSLGEHQPQHF. In DNA, the CDR3 is TGTGCCAGCAGTTTAGGCGAGCATCAGCCCCAGCATTTT.

The V gene is TRBV29-1, the J gene TRBJ2-1; possibly TRBD2 for D (6 bases). The CDR3 is made up of 14 amino acids. The germline gives CDR1 SQVTM, CDR2 ANQGSEA. V lost 1 base, J lost 8 bases, and 15 bases lay in between. As DNA, the CDR3 is TGCAGCGTTGAAGTTCGGGGGAGGATAGATGAGCAGTTCTTC. Its protein is CSVEVRGRIDEQFF.

The chain recombines TRBV6-2 or TRBV6-3 with TRBJ2-4; D not resolved. The V gene lost 1 base and the J gene lost 14 bases, with 9 bases spanning the gap. Germline CDR1 MNHEY, CDR2 SVGEGT. This CDR3 spans 11 amino acids. CDR3 region: CASSYLGTEYF. As DNA, the CDR3 is TGTGCCAGCAGTTACTTAGGCACAGAGTACTTC.

This chain connects TRBV7-2 to TRBJ1-1; TRBD1 agrees at 8 bases. The length of the CDR3 is 15 residues. The germline V gene has CDR1 SGHTA and CDR2 FQGNSA. After removal of 1 base from V and 4 bases from J, the junction contained 5 bases not matched to a gene. CDR3: CASSLVGGTGTEAFF. The CDR3 DNA reads as TGTGCCAGCAGCTTAGTTGGTGGGACAGGCACTGAAGCTTTCTTT.

This clonotype was seen a handful of times. The CDR3 DNA is TGTGCCACCGGGACAGGGACCGTCGTCCCAGAGACCCAGTACTTC. Translation gives CATGTGTVVPETQYF. The chain carries TRBV24-1 and TRBJ2-5; 9 nucleotides agree with TRBD1. This CDR3 spans 15 amino acids. V was pared by 9 bases and J by 4 bases, with 11 bases of the junction left unmatched. CDR1 is KGHDR, CDR2 SFDVKD, per germline.

This clonotype was observed a few times. The chain carries TRBV6-2 or TRBV6-3 and TRBJ2-3; D tentatively reads TRBD1 or TRBD2 (6 bases each). The V end lost 3 bases, the J end lost 1 base, and 11 bases lay between the germline ends. The CDR3 is 15 residues long. Looked up from germline, CDR1 is MNHEY and CDR2 is SVGEGT. CDR3 nucleotide sequence: TGTGCCAGCAGTTATGGAGGGGGAGGCACAGATACGCAGTATTTT. It translates to CASSYGGGGTDTQYF.

J is TRBJ2-1 and V is TRBV7-9, with 7 positions matching TRBD1. The J call may be faulty, since TRBJ2-5 better matches the DNA end. The CDR3 has 15 residues. The germline V gene has CDR1 SEHNR and CDR2 FQNEAQ (reference sequence). CDR3 DNA sequence: TGTGCCAGCAGCTTTCAGACAGGGCTAGAAGAGACCCAGTACTTC. Residues: CASSFQTGLEETQYF.